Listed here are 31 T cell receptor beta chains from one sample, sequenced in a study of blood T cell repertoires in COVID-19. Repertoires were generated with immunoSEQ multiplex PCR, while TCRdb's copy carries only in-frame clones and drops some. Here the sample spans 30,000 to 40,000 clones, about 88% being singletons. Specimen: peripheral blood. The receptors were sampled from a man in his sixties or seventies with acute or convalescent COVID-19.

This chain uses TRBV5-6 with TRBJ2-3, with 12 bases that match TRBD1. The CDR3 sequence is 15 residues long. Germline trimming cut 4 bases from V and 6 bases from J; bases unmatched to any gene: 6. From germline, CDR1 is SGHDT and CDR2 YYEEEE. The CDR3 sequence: CASSPGQGARDTQYF. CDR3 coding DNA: TGTGCCAGCAGCCCGGGACAGGGGGCAAGGGATACGCAGTATTTT.

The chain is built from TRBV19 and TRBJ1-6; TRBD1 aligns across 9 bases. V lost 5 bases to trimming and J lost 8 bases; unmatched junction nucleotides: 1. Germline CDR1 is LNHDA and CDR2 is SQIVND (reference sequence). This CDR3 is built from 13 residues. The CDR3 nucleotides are TGTGCCAGTAGTCGGACAGGGGATTCACCCCTCCACTTT. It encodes CASSRTGDSPLHF.

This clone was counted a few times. The CDR3 nucleotides read TGCAGCGCCATATCACGGACAGGGGTGGGCTACACCTTC. Translating it yields CSAISRTGVGYTF. The gene calls are TRBV29-1 and TRBJ1-2, with TRBD1 identical over 9 bases. The CDR3 extends over 13 amino acids. In germline, CDR1 is SQVTM, CDR2 ANQGSEA. V trimming: 7 bases; J trimming: 8 bases; junction bases outside the gene matches: 11.

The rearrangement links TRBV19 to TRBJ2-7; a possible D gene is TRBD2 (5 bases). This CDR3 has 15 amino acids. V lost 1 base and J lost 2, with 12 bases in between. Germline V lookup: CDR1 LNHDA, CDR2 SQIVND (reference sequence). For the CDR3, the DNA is TGTGCCAGTAGTATAGCATCCGGGATTGCCTACGAGCAGTACTTC. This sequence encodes CASSIASGIAYEQYF.

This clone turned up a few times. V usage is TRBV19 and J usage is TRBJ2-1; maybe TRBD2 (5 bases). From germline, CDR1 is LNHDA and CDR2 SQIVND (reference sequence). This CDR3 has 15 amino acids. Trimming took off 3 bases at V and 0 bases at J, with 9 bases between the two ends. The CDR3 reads CASSMEGSSYNEQFF. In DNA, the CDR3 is TGTGCCAGTAGTATGGAAGGGAGCTCCTACAATGAGCAGTTCTTC.

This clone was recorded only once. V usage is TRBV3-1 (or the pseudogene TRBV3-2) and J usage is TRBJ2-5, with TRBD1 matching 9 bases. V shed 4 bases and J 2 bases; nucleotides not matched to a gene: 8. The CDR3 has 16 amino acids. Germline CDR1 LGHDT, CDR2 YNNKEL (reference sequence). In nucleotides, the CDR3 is TGTGCCAGCAGCCCTCCCCCGGGACAGGGTCAAGAGACCCAGTACTTC. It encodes CASSPPPGQGQETQYF.

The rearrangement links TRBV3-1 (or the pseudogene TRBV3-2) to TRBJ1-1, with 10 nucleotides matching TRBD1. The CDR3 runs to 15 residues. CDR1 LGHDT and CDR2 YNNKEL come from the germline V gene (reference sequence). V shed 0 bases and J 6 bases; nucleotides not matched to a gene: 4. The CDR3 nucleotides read TGTGCCAGCAGCCAAGATCCCGGGACAGGGGCTGAAGCTTTCTTT. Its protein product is CASSQDPGTGAEAFF.

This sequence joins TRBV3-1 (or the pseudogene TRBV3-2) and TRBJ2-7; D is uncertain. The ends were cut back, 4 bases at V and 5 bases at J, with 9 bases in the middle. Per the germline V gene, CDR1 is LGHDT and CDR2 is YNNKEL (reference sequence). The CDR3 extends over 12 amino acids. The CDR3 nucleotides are TGTGCCAGCAGCCGATCAGACAACGAGCAGTACTTC. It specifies CASSRSDNEQYF.

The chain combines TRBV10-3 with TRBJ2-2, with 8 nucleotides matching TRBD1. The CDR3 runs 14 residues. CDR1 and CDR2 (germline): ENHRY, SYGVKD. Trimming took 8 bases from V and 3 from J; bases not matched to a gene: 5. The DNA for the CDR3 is TGTGCCATCTCCCCACAGGGGGACACCGGGGAGCTGTTTTTT. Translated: CAISPQGDTGELFF.

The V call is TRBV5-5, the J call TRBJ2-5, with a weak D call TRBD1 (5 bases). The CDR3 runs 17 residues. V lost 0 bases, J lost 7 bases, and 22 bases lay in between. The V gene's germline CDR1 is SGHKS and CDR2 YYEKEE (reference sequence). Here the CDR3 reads CASSLGRVPNPKGTQYF. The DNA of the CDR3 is TGTGCCAGCAGCTTGGGCAGGGTCCCTAACCCTAAGGGGACCCAGTACTTC.

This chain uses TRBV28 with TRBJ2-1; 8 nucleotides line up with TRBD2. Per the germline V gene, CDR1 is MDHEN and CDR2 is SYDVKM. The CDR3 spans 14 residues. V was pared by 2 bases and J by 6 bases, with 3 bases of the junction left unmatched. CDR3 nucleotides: TGTGCCAGCAGTTTAGGACTAGCAATCAATGAGCAGTTCTTC. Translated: CASSLGLAINEQFF.

Here the CDR3 DNA reads TGTGCCAGCAGCCAAGTCTCAAAGGGGGATGAGCAGTTCTTC. The encoded protein is CASSQVSKGDEQFF. The V gene is TRBV7-9, the J gene TRBJ2-1, with D possibly TRBD1 on 6 matching bases. Germline loops: CDR1 SEHNR, CDR2 FQNEAQ (reference sequence). CDR3 length equals 14 residues. With 5 bases removed from V and 8 bases from J, the gap between germline ends came to 16 bases.

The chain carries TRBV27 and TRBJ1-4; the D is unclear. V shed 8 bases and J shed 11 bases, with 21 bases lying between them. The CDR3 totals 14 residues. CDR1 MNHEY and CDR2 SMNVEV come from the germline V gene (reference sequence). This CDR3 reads CASATYTDAGKLFF. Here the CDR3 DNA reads TGTGCCAGCGCGACTTATACCGATGCGGGGAAACTGTTTTTT.

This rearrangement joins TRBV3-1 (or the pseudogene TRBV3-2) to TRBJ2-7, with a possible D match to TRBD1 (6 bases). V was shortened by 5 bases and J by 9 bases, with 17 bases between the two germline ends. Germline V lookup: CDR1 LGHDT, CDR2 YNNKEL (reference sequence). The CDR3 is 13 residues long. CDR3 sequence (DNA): TGTGCCAGCAGCGGGGGCTCCCTACGAGGGCAGTACTTC. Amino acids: CASSGGSLRGQYF.

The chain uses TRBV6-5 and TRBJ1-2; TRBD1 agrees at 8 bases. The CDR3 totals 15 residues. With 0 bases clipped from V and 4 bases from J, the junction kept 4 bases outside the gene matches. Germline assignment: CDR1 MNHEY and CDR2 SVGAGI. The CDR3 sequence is CASSYSSQGAYGYTF. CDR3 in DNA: TGTGCCAGCAGTTACTCGAGCCAGGGGGCCTATGGCTACACCTTC.

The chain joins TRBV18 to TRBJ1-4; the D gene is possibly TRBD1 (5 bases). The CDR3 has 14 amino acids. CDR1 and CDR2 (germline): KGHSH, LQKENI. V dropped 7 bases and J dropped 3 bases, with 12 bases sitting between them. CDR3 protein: CASFLTAANEKLFF. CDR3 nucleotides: TGTGCCAGCTTCCTGACAGCCGCTAATGAAAAACTGTTTTTT.

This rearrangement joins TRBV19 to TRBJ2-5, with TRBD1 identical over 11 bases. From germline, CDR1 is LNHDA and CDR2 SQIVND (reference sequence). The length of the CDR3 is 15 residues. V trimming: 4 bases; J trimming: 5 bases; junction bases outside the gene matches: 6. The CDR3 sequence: CASSTGQGAGETQYF. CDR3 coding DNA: TGTGCCAGTAGTACCGGACAGGGGGCAGGGGAGACCCAGTACTTC. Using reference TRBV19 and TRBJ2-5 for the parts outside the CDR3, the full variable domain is DGGITQSPKYLFRKEGQNVTLSCEQNLNHDAMYWYRQDPGQGLRLIYYSQIVNDFQKGDIAEGYSVSREKKESFPLTVTSAQKNPTAFYLCASSTGQGAGETQYFGPGTRLLVL.

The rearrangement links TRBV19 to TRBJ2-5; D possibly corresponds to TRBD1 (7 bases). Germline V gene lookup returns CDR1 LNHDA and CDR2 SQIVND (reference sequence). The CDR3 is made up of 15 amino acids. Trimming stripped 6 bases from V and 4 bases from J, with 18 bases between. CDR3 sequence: CASSRTGDGRETQYF. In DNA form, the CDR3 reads TGTGCCAGTAGCAGAACAGGGGACGGGAGAGAGACCCAGTACTTC.

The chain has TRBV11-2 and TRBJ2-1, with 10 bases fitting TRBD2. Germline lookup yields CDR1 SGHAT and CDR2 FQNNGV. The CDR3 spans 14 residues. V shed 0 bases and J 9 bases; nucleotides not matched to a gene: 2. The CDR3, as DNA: TGTGCCAGCAGCTTAGATTCTAGCGGGGGTGAGCAGTTCTTC. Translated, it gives CASSLDSSGGEQFF.

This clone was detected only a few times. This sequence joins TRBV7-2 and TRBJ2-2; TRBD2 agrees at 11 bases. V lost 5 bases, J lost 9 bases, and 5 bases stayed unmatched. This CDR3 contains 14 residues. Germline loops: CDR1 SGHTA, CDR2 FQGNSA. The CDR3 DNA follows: TGTGCCAGCAGCGCGCGACTAGCGGGACGGGAGCTGTTTTTT. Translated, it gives CASSARLAGRELFF.

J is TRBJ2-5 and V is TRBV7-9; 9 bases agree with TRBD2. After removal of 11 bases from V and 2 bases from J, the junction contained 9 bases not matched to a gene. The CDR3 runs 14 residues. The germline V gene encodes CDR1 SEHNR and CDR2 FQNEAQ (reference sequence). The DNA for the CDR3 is TGTGCCGGGGGGGCTAGCGGGGCGCAAGAGACCCAGTACTTC. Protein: CAGGASGAQETQYF.

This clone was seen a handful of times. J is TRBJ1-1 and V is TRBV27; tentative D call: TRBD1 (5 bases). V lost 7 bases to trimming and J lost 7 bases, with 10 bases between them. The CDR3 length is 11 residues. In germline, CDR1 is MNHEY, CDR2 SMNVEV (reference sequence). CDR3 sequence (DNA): TGTGCCAGCACCTCGGGGGGTGAAGCTTTCTTT. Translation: CASTSGGEAFF.

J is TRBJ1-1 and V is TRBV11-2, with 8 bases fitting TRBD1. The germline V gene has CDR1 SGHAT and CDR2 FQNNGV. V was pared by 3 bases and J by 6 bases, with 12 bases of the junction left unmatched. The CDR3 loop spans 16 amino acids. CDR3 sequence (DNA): TGTGCCAGCAGCTTCCAACTCGGACAGGGCAGGGCTGAAGCTTTCTTT. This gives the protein CASSFQLGQGRAEAFF.

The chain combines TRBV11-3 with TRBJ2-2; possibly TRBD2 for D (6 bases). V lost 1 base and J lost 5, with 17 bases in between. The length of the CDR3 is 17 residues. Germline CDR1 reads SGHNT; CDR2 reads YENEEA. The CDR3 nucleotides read TGTGCCAGCAGCTTAGGACCGCCGGGGGTAGGGACCGGGGAGCTGTTTTTT. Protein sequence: CASSLGPPGVGTGELFF.

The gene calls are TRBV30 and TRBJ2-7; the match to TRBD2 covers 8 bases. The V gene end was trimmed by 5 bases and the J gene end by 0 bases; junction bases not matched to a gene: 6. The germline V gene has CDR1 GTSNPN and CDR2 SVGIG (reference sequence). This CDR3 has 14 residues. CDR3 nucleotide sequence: TGTGCCTGGGATGCCGGGACTAGCTCCTACGAGCAGTACTTC. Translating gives CAWDAGTSSYEQYF.

CDR3: CASSLPGQGHGYTF. The CDR3 nucleotides read TGTGCCAGCAGCCTACCAGGACAGGGCCATGGCTACACCTTC. This chain links TRBV5-5 with TRBJ1-2, with 8 bases matching TRBD1. CDR1 and CDR2 from the germline V gene are SGHKS and YYEKEE (reference sequence). The CDR3 loop spans 14 amino acids. Losses at the gene ends were 4 bases for V and 6 bases for J; bases not matched to a gene: 8.

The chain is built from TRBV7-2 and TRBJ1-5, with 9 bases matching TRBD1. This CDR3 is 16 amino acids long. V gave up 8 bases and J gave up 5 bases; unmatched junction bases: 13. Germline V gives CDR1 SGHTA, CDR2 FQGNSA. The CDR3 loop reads CASLLYSGTGYQPQHF. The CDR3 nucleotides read TGTGCCAGCCTCCTCTACTCCGGGACAGGGTATCAGCCCCAGCATTTT.

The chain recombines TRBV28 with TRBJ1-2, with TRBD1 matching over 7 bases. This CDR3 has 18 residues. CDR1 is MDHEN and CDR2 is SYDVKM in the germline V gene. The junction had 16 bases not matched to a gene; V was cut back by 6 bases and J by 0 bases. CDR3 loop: CASSHPPGQTLANYGYTF. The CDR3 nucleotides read TGTGCCAGCAGCCATCCCCCGGGACAGACATTGGCTAACTATGGCTACACCTTC.

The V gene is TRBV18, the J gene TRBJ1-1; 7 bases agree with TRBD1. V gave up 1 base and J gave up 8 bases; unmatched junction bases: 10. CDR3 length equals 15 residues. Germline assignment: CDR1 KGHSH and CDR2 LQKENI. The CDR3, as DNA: TGTGCCAGCTCACCACGGGCAGGGGGTATAGGGGAAGCTTTCTTT. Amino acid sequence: CASSPRAGGIGEAFF.

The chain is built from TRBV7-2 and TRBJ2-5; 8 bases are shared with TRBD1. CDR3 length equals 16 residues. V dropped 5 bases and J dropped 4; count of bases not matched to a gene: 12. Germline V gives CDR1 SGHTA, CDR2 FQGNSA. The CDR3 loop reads CASSHPVRTGRETQYF. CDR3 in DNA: TGTGCCAGCAGCCACCCCGTCCGGACAGGGAGAGAGACCCAGTACTTC.

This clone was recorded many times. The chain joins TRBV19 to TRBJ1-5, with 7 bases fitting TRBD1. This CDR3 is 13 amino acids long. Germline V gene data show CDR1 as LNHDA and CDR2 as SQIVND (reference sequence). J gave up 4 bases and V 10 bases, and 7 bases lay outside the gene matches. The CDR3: CATKDRRNQPQHF. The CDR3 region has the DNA TGTGCCACCAAGGACAGGAGGAATCAGCCCCAGCATTTT.